The entry that follows covers one TCR beta chain sequence. TCRdb's copy holds only in-frame clones and misses some; the assay was immunoSEQ multiplex PCR. The sample holds tens of thousands of clones, 91% seen once. This specimen comes from a study of T cell changes during pregnancy in multiple sclerosis. V dropped 7 bases and J dropped 4 bases, with 11 bases sitting between them. This CDR3 is 13 amino acids long. Germline assignment: CDR1 LNHDA and CDR2 SQIVND (reference sequence). The chain employs TRBV19 and TRBJ2-1; a weak D match, TRBD1 (6 bases). The sequence came from a female donor with multiple sclerosis, enrolled in a pregnancy study. The sequenced sample was CD4+ T cells from peripheral blood mononuclear cells, obtained in the first trimester of pregnancy. CDR3 DNA sequence: TGTGCCAGTAAAATGGACAGATACAATGAGCAGTTCTTC. It encodes CASKMDRYNEQFF. Variable domain in full (rest from reference TRBV19 and TRBJ2-1): DGGITQSPKYLFRKEGQNVTLSCEQNLNHDAMYWYRQDPGQGLRLIYYSQIVNDFQKGDIAEGYSVSREKKESFPLTVTSAQKNPTAFYLCASKMDRYNEQFFGPGTRLTVL.